These T cell receptor beta chains were read from a single sample in a study of blood T cell repertoires in COVID-19. Profiled with immunoSEQ multiplex PCR; TCRdb holds only in-frame clones, not every one. This table holds tens of thousands of clones, roughly 80% found once. Material: peripheral blood. The receptors stem from a man aged 45-65 years with COVID-19, enrolled during active disease. The CDR3 runs from the conserved cysteine through the conserved F or W. A D gene is named only where the DNA matches it firmly. Where a row states a size, it is once, few, many or the class of an expanded clone; other rows omit it.

clone_size,v_call,j_call,d_call,cdr3_nt,cdr3_aa
once,TRBV18,TRBJ1-3,TRBD1,TGTGCCAGCTCAGATCGGACAGGGACGGGAAACACCATATATTTT,CASSDRTGTGNTIYF
.,TRBV4-2,TRBJ2-3,TRBD1,TGTGCCAGCAGCCAAGGAAAGGGGACAGGGAGCGGGGATACGCAGTATTTT,CASSQGKGTGSGDTQYF
.,TRBV5-1,TRBJ2-1,.,TGCGCCAGCAGCTTGGATAGCGGAGTGCAGTTCTTC,CASSLDSGVQFF
.,TRBV6-2/TRBV6-3,TRBJ1-6,TRBD1,TGTGCCAGCAGTCGCCCCATTCGGACAGGGGCGTTTGCTCCCCTCCACTTT,CASSRPIRTGAFAPLHF
.,TRBV11-3,TRBJ2-3,TRBD1,TGTGCCAGCAAGGGGGCCTCCGACAGGGGGCAAGCGCAGTATTTT,CASKGASDRGQAQYF
.,TRBV5-1,TRBJ2-7,.,TGCGCCAGCAGCTTGGTATCGGGGGAAGGCGAGCAGTACTTC,CASSLVSGEGEQYF
.,TRBV4-3,TRBJ2-7,.,TGCGCCAGCAGCCAATCGGGATACGAGCAGTACTTC,CASSQSGYEQYF
.,TRBV2,TRBJ1-5,TRBD1,TGTGCCAGCAGGGACAGGGTGGGAGGCAATCAGCCCCAGCATTTT,CASRDRVGGNQPQHF
.,TRBV2,TRBJ1-5,.,TGTGCCAGCAGGCTCCAGACAGACCTAAATAGCAATCAGCCCCAGCATTTT,CASRLQTDLNSNQPQHF
once,TRBV18,TRBJ2-5,TRBD2,TGTGCCAGCTCTCGACAATCCGGGACTACGTACTACCAAGAGACCCAGTACTTC,CASSRQSGTTYYQETQYF
.,TRBV11-2,TRBJ1-1,TRBD1,TGTGCCAGCAGCCCCTTTACGACAGGGGCTGAAGCTTTCTTT,CASSPFTTGAEAFF
.,TRBV9,TRBJ2-1,TRBD1,TGTGCCAGCAGCGTGGGACAGGGGATCTACAATGAGCAGTTCTTC,CASSVGQGIYNEQFF
.,TRBV7-9,TRBJ2-3,TRBD1,TGTGCCACTCGAACAGGGGGCTTTGTGGGCGATACGCAGTATTTT,CATRTGGFVGDTQYF
.,TRBV2,TRBJ1-4,TRBD1,TGTGCCAGCAGTGCTCCGGGACAGCCTAATGAAAAACTGTTTTTT,CASSAPGQPNEKLFF
.,TRBV7-9,TRBJ2-1,.,TGTGCCAGCAGCTTAAGTCGGCAGGGAGGTGAGCAGTTCTTC,CASSLSRQGGEQFF
.,TRBV5-5,TRBJ2-7,.,TGTGCCAGCAGCTTGGTTCTAGTATCCGGCGAGCAGTACTTC,CASSLVLVSGEQYF
.,TRBV19,TRBJ2-5,.,TGTGCCAGTAGTATATCCAACGAGGGTCGGGAGACCCAGTACTTC,CASSISNEGRETQYF
.,TRBV5-5,TRBJ2-7,.,TGTGCCAGCAGCACCGGGACTTCACTCTCCTACGAGCAGTACTTC,CASSTGTSLSYEQYF
.,TRBV9,TRBJ2-2,TRBD2,TGTGCCAGCAGCGTCGGGGGGGATAACACCGGGGAGCTGTTTTTT,CASSVGGDNTGELFF
.,TRBV5-4,TRBJ1-2,.,TGTGCCAGCAGCTTGGAGAGTGGCTACACCTTC,CASSLESGYTF
.,TRBV18,TRBJ2-5,TRBD1,TGTGCCAGCTCACCACCGGTTTCTTGGCAGGGGGTCCTCCAAGAGACCCAGTACTTC,CASSPPVSWQGVLQETQYF
.,TRBV5-5,TRBJ2-7,TRBD1,TGTGCCAGCAGCTCCAGACAGGGGAGTGGCCGGCAGTACTTC,CASSSRQGSGRQYF
once,TRBV18,TRBJ1-5,.,TGTGCCAGCTCACCATTCGGGGGGAATAGCGAGCCCCAGCATTTT,CASSPFGGNSEPQHF
.,TRBV7-9,TRBJ1-2,.,TGTGCCAGCAGCTTGGACGGCCAGGGTGGGGGCTACACCTTC,CASSLDGQGGGYTF
once,TRBV29-1,TRBJ1-3,TRBD1,TGCAGCGTTCGGACAGGTCAGGAGGACACCATATATTTT,CSVRTGQEDTIYF
.,TRBV11-2,TRBJ1-2,.,TGTGCCAGCAGCTCATACCTTCCCCCAACACCTGTACACTATGGCTACACCTTC,CASSSYLPPTPVHYGYTF
once,TRBV2,TRBJ1-2,.,TGTGCCAGCACCTTGGACAGCCTCTATGGCTACACCTTC,CASTLDSLYGYTF
.,TRBV19,TRBJ2-2,TRBD2,TGTGCCCCCCCCATGCCTAGCGGGGGGGCCAGAAACACCGGGGAGCTGTTTTTT,CAPPMPSGGARNTGELFF
.,TRBV4-1,TRBJ1-3,.,TGCGCCAGCAGCCAAGACAGGGCCGATGGAAACACCATATATTTT,CASSQDRADGNTIYF
few,TRBV5-5,TRBJ2-5,TRBD2,TGTGCCAGCAGCTCCCGGCCCAGCGGGGAGCTGATACAAGAGACCCAGTACTTC,CASSSRPSGELIQETQYF
.,TRBV4-1,TRBJ1-1,.,TGCGCCAGCAGCCCCGCTACAGGGTTTCCCACTGAAGCTTTCTTT,CASSPATGFPTEAFF
.,TRBV19,TRBJ1-2,TRBD1,TGTGCCAGTAAAATAGGACAGGCTAACTATGGCTACACCTTC,CASKIGQANYGYTF
once,TRBV6-6,TRBJ2-7,.,TGTGCCAGCAGTTACTTCCTTTCCTACGAGCAGTACTTC,CASSYFLSYEQYF
once,TRBV19,TRBJ2-6,.,TGTGCCAGTAGTTTCCAGGGCGCTGGGGCCAACGTCCTGACTTTC,CASSFQGAGANVLTF